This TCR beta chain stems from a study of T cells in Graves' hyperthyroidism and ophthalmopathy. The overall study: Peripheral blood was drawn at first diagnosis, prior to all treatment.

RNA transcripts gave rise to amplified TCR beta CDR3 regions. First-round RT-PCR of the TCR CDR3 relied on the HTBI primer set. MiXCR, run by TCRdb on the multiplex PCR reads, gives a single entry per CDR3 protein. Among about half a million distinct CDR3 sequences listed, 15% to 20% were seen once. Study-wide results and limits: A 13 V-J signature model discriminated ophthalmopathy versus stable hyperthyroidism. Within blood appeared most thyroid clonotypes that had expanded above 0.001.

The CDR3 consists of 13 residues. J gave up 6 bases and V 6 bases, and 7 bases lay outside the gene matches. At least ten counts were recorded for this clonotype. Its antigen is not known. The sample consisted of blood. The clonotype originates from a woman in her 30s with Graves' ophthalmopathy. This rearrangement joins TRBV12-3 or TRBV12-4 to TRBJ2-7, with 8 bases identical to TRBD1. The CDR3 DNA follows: TGTGCCAGCAGCAAACAGGGGACAGGCGAGCAGTACTTC. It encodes CASSKQGTGEQYF.